One and the same sample provided the 32 T cell receptor beta chains below, sequenced in a study of control samples from healthy donors and cancer patients. The method was immunoSEQ multiplex PCR; TCRdb's version includes in-frame clones alone and lacks a portion of them. Among more than 80,000 clones, over 90% were seen once, and the ten largest hold about 7.3%. Input material: blood. These receptors were taken from a man aged 18 to 29 in good health.

The V gene is TRBV2, the J gene TRBJ1-2; 7 nucleotides agree with TRBD1. Per germline, CDR1 SNHLY and CDR2 FYNNEI. This CDR3 is 14 amino acids long. V trimming: 4 bases; J trimming: 4 bases; junction bases outside the gene matches: 6. The CDR3 loop is CASSGTGLAYGYTF. The CDR3, as DNA: TGTGCCAGCAGTGGGACAGGTCTGGCCTATGGCTACACCTTC.

The chain has TRBV5-1 and TRBJ1-1, with D possibly being TRBD1 (6 bases). Germline assignment: CDR1 SGHRS and CDR2 YFSETQ. The CDR3 contains 14 residues. Trimming pared 5 bases from V and 7 bases from J, leaving 18 bases between. The CDR3 sequence is CASSTGWEKSEAFF. The CDR3, as DNA: TGCGCCAGCAGTACAGGGTGGGAAAAAAGTGAAGCTTTCTTT.

This chain connects TRBV19 to TRBJ1-5, with TRBD1 as a possible D gene (5 bases). Trimming removed 5 bases at V and 7 bases at J, with 12 bases between. The CDR3 is made up of 13 amino acids. In germline, CDR1 is LNHDA, CDR2 SQIVND (reference sequence). The CDR3 DNA follows: TGTGCCAGTAGTCCTGGCAGGGCCCAGCCCCAGCATTTT. This codes for CASSPGRAQPQHF. Complete variable domain (other parts from reference TRBV19 and TRBJ1-5): DGGITQSPKYLFRKEGQNVTLSCEQNLNHDAMYWYRQDPGQGLRLIYYSQIVNDFQKGDIAEGYSVSREKKESFPLTVTSAQKNPTAFYLCASSPGRAQPQHFGDGTRLSIL.

The gene calls are TRBV6-2 or TRBV6-3 and TRBJ2-1, with unresolved D. Looked up from germline, CDR1 is MNHEY and CDR2 is SVGEGT. The CDR3 length is 14 residues. V lost 5 bases and J 8 bases, leaving 16 bases between the germline ends. The DNA for the CDR3 is TGTGCCAGCAGTCGACCAGATACGAACGATGAGCAGTTCTTC. Translating it yields CASSRPDTNDEQFF.

The rearrangement uses TRBV10-3 and TRBJ2-3; 12 positions agree with TRBD2. The CDR3 has 15 amino acids. V was clipped by 3 bases and J by 3 bases; unmatched bases: 1. Germline CDR1 is ENHRY and CDR2 is SYGVKD. The chain's CDR3 is CAISEGLAGTDTQYF. In DNA form, the CDR3 reads TGTGCCATCAGTGAAGGACTAGCGGGAACAGATACGCAGTATTTT.

Only a few counts were recorded for this clone. This rearrangement joins TRBV6-4 to TRBJ1-5; D call uncertain. Germline lookup yields CDR1 MRHNA and CDR2 SNTAGT. The V end was cut by 6 bases, the J end by 1 base, with 7 bases between. The CDR3 runs 13 residues. The CDR3 nucleotides read TGTGCCAGCAGCCCCGACAGCAATCAGCCCCAGCATTTT. Translation: CASSPDSNQPQHF.

The chain uses TRBV18 and TRBJ1-5, with D hard to call. CDR3 size: 13 residues. Trimming cost V 3 bases and J 3 bases, with 6 bases left between them. Germline assignment: CDR1 KGHSH and CDR2 LQKENI. CDR3 region: CASSPQPNQPQHF. The CDR3 coding sequence is TGTGCCAGCTCACCCCAACCCAATCAGCCCCAGCATTTT.

V is TRBV27 and J is TRBJ1-5, with a possible D match to TRBD1 (6 bases). Looked up from germline, CDR1 is MNHEY and CDR2 is SMNVEV (reference sequence). Trimming took off 0 bases at V and 5 bases at J, with 11 bases between the two ends. CDR3 size: 15 residues. Here the CDR3 DNA reads TGTGCCAGCAGTTTATCGTTCAGGGGTTATCAGCCCCAGCATTTT. This encodes CASSLSFRGYQPQHF.

The genes are TRBV2 and TRBJ1-5, with 10 positions matching TRBD1. Germline V gene data show CDR1 as SNHLY and CDR2 as FYNNEI. This CDR3 has 15 amino acids. The V and J ends lost 4 bases and 5 bases, in that order; junction bases with no gene match: 5. The CDR3, as DNA: TGTGCCAGCAGTGTTGGGACAGGGGCGCATCAGCCCCAGCATTTT. Translated, it gives CASSVGTGAHQPQHF.

This clone came up once. The chain joins TRBV6-6 to TRBJ1-5, with 7 bases fitting TRBD1. After removal of 6 bases from V and 12 bases from J, the junction contained 8 bases not matched to a gene. The CDR3 sequence is 12 residues long. Germline assignment: CDR1 MNHNY and CDR2 SVGAGI (reference sequence). CDR3 loop: CASRSDRALQHF. The CDR3, as DNA: TGTGCCAGCAGGTCCGACAGGGCCCTCCAGCATTTT.

CDR3 sequence reads: CASRRQDSNQPQHF. The CDR3 bases are TGTGCCAGCAGGAGACAGGACAGTAATCAGCCCCAGCATTTT. This chain links TRBV2 with TRBJ1-5, with D possibly TRBD1 on 6 matching bases. The CDR3 has 14 residues. The ends were cut back, 6 bases at V and 4 bases at J, with 13 bases in the middle. The germline V gene encodes CDR1 SNHLY and CDR2 FYNNEI. The full variable domain, with the rest looked up from reference TRBV2 and TRBJ1-5, is EPEVTQTPSHQVTQMGQEVILRCVPISNHLYFYWYRQILGQKVEFLVSFYNNEISEKSEIFDDQFSVERPDGSNFTLKIRSTKLEDSAMYFCASRRQDSNQPQHFGDGTRLSIL.

The CDR3, as DNA: TGTGCCAGCAGTTATAAGGGACCTGTTCAGCCCCAGCATTTT. It translates to CASSYKGPVQPQHF. This chain links TRBV27 with TRBJ1-5; tentatively, D is TRBD1 (5 bases). The V end was cut by 4 bases, the J end by 6 bases, with 13 bases between. CDR1 MNHEY and CDR2 SMNVEV come from the germline V gene (reference sequence). This CDR3 is built from 14 residues.

The CDR3 region is CASSPRGGTEAFF. CDR3 DNA sequence: TGTGCCAGCAGCCCCCGGGGGGGGACTGAAGCTTTCTTT. The genes are TRBV11-2 and TRBJ1-1, with D perhaps TRBD1 (5 bases). Germline V gives CDR1 SGHAT, CDR2 FQNNGV. This CDR3 comprises 13 residues. Between the trimmed V and J ends, which lost 5 bases and 5 bases, there was a span of 12 bases.

V and J are TRBV4-2 and TRBJ2-7, with 8 bases identical to TRBD1. From germline, CDR1 is LGHNA and CDR2 YNFKEQ. The CDR3 runs to 14 residues. V trimming: 5 bases; J trimming: 2 bases; junction bases outside the gene matches: 5. CDR3 in DNA: TGTGCCAGCAGCTACGGACAGGGTCCCTACGAGCAGTACTTC. It is translated as CASSYGQGPYEQYF.

V gene TRBV6-4 combines with J gene TRBJ2-3; 9 bases match TRBD2. With V trimmed by 0 bases and J by 4 bases, 2 bases remained unmatched. The CDR3 is 15 amino acids. The germline CDR1 and CDR2 sequences are MRHNA and SNTAGT. CDR3 region: CASSDSLAGPDTQYF. The CDR3 coding sequence is TGTGCCAGCAGTGACTCCCTAGCGGGACCAGATACGCAGTATTTT.

This rearrangement joins TRBV6-5 to TRBJ2-1, with D unclear. V was cut by 0 bases and J by 9 bases, with 15 bases left in between. Germline V gene data show CDR1 as MNHEY and CDR2 as SVGAGI. The CDR3 length is 15 residues. The CDR3 nucleotides are TGTGCCAGCAGTTACTCGGACCAAGGGCTGAGTGAGCAGTTCTTC. Translation: CASSYSDQGLSEQFF.

This chain uses TRBV7-6 with TRBJ2-7, with 8 positions matching TRBD1. Trimming removed 2 bases from V and 3 bases from J; junction bases left unmatched: 6. The CDR3 has 15 residues. Germline V gene lookup returns CDR1 SGHVS and CDR2 FNYEAQ. Written as DNA, the CDR3 is TGTGCCAGCAGCTTAAAGGGACAGGCCGGCTACGAGCAGTACTTC. Its protein is CASSLKGQAGYEQYF.

This sequence joins TRBV7-2 and TRBJ1-3, with D possibly being TRBD1 (6 bases). The V end lost 0 bases, the J end lost 5 bases, and 11 bases lay between the germline ends. The CDR3 covers 15 residues. The germline V gene encodes CDR1 SGHTA and CDR2 FQGNSA. DNA for the CDR3: TGTGCCAGCAGCTTAGCCATCACAGGGAGAAACACCATATATTTT. It is translated as CASSLAITGRNTIYF.

The chain combines TRBV27 with TRBJ2-6; the match to TRBD2 covers 12 bases. J lost 2 bases, V lost 2 bases, and 4 bases had no gene match. Germline V gene lookup returns CDR1 MNHEY and CDR2 SMNVEV (reference sequence). This CDR3 contains 18 residues. The CDR3 sequence is CASSLRGLAGTGANVLTF. The DNA for the CDR3 is TGTGCCAGCAGTTTACGAGGACTAGCGGGGACTGGGGCCAACGTCCTGACTTTC.

V and J are TRBV9 and TRBJ1-1; D remains unclear. In germline, CDR1 is SGDLS, CDR2 YYNGEE. The CDR3 is 17 amino acids. The germline V and J ends were trimmed by 4 bases and 1 base, with 20 bases remaining between them. CDR3: CASSSRPNLGSNTEAFF. The CDR3 DNA sequence: TGTGCCAGCAGCTCCCGACCCAATTTGGGGTCGAACACTGAAGCTTTCTTT.

The CDR3 spells CASSLRRSNTGELFF. The CDR3 nucleotides are TGTGCCAGCTCACTGAGGAGGTCGAACACCGGGGAGCTGTTTTTT. V and J are TRBV18 and TRBJ2-2; possibly TRBD2 for D (5 bases). The CDR3 extends over 15 amino acids. Germline CDR1 is KGHSH and CDR2 is LQKENI. The V end was cut by 4 bases, the J end by 0 bases, with 9 bases between.

The DNA of the CDR3 is TGTGCCTCCCTGGGGGGTGGGACGCAGTATTTT. Protein product: CASLGGGTQYF. The chain uses TRBV19 and TRBJ2-3; perhaps TRBD2 as D (6 bases). Germline values: CDR1 LNHDA, CDR2 SQIVND (reference sequence). Trimming left V 11 bases short and J 9 bases short, with 15 bases between. The CDR3 is made up of 11 amino acids.

The rearrangement links TRBV23-1 to TRBJ1-1, with D uncertain. TRBV23-1 is reported as an ORF; its role is uncertain. Trimming cost V 9 bases and J 1 base, with 9 bases left between them. The CDR3 consists of 12 residues. The CDR3 DNA reads as TGCGCCAGTCCCGTCGGGAACACTGAAGCTTTCTTT. Translated: CASPVGNTEAFF.

The chain is built from TRBV3-1 (or the pseudogene TRBV3-2) and TRBJ2-1, with TRBD2 matching 11 bases. The CDR3 is made up of 14 amino acids. With V trimmed by 1 base and J by 16 bases, 9 bases remained unmatched. The germline V gene has CDR1 LGHDT and CDR2 YNNKEL (reference sequence). DNA of the CDR3: TGTGCCAGCAGCCAAGGTTTAGCGGGAGGGGCTTTCTTCTTC. Translated, it gives CASSQGLAGGAFFF.

V gene TRBV6-2 or TRBV6-3 combines with J gene TRBJ1-5, with unresolved D. The CDR3 covers 16 residues. Looked up from germline, CDR1 is MNHEY and CDR2 is SVGEGT. The germline V and J ends were trimmed by 3 bases and 4 bases, with 16 bases remaining between them. In DNA, the CDR3 is TGTGCCAGCAGTTATGGGGTTGGATCGGTAAATCAGCCCCAGCATTTT. Encoded protein: CASSYGVGSVNQPQHF.

J is TRBJ1-2 and V is TRBV12-3 or TRBV12-4, with TRBD1 as a possible D gene (5 bases). The CDR3 covers 12 residues. V lost 5 bases to trimming and J lost 4 bases, with 8 bases between them. Written as DNA, the CDR3 is TGTGCCAGCAGTCGGACATCCTATGGCTACACCTTC. Translation: CASSRTSYGYTF.

V gene TRBV3-1 (or the pseudogene TRBV3-2) combines with J gene TRBJ1-5, with 9 bases lining up with TRBD1. CDR3 size: 16 residues. J gave up 6 bases and V 0 bases, and 6 bases lay outside the gene matches. Germline-derived CDR1 and CDR2 are LGHDT and YNNKEL (reference sequence). The chain's CDR3 is CASSQDYTGGFQPQHF. CDR3 DNA sequence: TGTGCCAGCAGCCAAGACTACACAGGGGGCTTTCAGCCCCAGCATTTT.

This chain uses TRBV5-1 with TRBJ2-2, with D tentatively TRBD1 (6 bases). Trimming left V 0 bases short and J 4 bases short, with 10 bases between. This CDR3 is built from 15 residues. Per the germline V gene, CDR1 is SGHRS and CDR2 is YFSETQ. The CDR3 region is CASSLVTGLTGELFF. CDR3 in DNA: TGCGCCAGCAGCTTGGTGACAGGACTCACCGGGGAGCTGTTTTTT. Combining the CDR3 with reference TRBV5-1 and TRBJ2-2 gives the whole variable domain KAGVTQTPRYLIKTRGQQVTLSCSPISGHRSVSWYQQTPGQGLQFLFEYFSETQRNKGNFPGRFSGRQFSNSRSEMNVSTLELGDSALYLCASSLVTGLTGELFFGEGSRLTVL.

J is TRBJ2-3 and V is TRBV9; 8 bases agree with TRBD2. CDR3 size: 15 residues. With 4 bases clipped from V and 1 base from J, the junction kept 5 bases outside the gene matches. CDR1 is SGDLS and CDR2 is YYNGEE in the germline V gene. The CDR3 coding sequence is TGTGCCAGCAGCCTTTTTAGCGGGGGCACAGATACGCAGTATTTT. Residues: CASSLFSGGTDTQYF.

The rearrangement links TRBV4-2 to TRBJ1-2; no clear D gene. Germline-derived CDR1 and CDR2 are LGHNA and YNFKEQ. This CDR3 has 14 residues. Trimming left V 0 bases short and J 11 bases short, with 16 bases between. The CDR3 sequence is CASSQDLGGIRYTF. The CDR3 DNA sequence: TGTGCCAGCAGCCAAGATCTGGGAGGGATTCGTTACACCTTC.

V is TRBV2 and J is TRBJ1-2; D is unresolved. Trimming pared 4 bases from V and 4 bases from J, leaving 22 bases between. The CDR3 is 17 amino acids. CDR1 is SNHLY, CDR2 FYNNEI, per germline. As DNA, the CDR3 is TGTGCCAGCAGTGCCTACGACCCCTGGGGTGCGACCTATGGCTACACCTTC. As protein: CASSAYDPWGATYGYTF.

The chain uses TRBV6-2 or TRBV6-3 and TRBJ2-1; D could derive from TRBD1 or TRBD2 (5 bases each). Germline V gene lookup returns CDR1 MNHEY and CDR2 SVGEGT. This CDR3 is 13 amino acids long. Trimming removed 4 bases from V and 8 bases from J, with 12 bases in between. The CDR3 nucleotides read TGTGCCAGCAGTTTGGGGGTTGTCGATGAGCAGTTCTTC. It encodes CASSLGVVDEQFF.